The present T cell receptor beta chain was sequenced within a study of T cell responses to AZD1222 COVID-19 vaccine. On this clone: Its cognate antigen is unknown.

Method: immunoSEQ multiplex PCR; TCRdb's copy keeps in-frame clones and lacks some. This sample has around 160,000 clones, with 91% found just once. Study outcomes and limitations: After the peak T cell response, and only then, were repertoires sampled. Baseline seropositives among AZD1222 recipients totaled only 5 to 7.

Losses at the gene ends were 5 bases for V and 4 bases for J; bases not matched to a gene: 9. Germline CDR1 reads LNHNV; CDR2 reads YYDKDF (reference sequence). The CDR3 runs to 15 residues. The material was peripheral blood, obtained 28 days after the second AZD1222 dose. The chain uses TRBV15 and TRBJ2-7; TRBD1 agrees at 9 bases. The receptor's source is an adult who received the AZD1222 COVID-19 vaccine. CDR3 sequence (DNA): TGTGCCACCAGCGCCAGGGACAGGGCGGGGTACGAGCAGTACTTC. This encodes CATSARDRAGYEQYF.